The present T cell receptor beta chain was sequenced within a study of CD8 T cells in Susac syndrome. The count of this clonotype is one. V was cut by 1 base and J by 5 bases, with 14 bases left in between. The CDR3 has 15 amino acids. Germline loops: CDR1 MGHDK, CDR2 SYGVNS. The authors negatively isolated CD8+ and CD4+ T cells and FACS-enriched TEMRA cells. RNA in amounts of about 0.5 to 1 ug was reverse transcribed with random hexamers. TCRdb independently ran MiXCR on the immunoSEQ multiplex PCR reads; one entry per CDR3 protein. The sample lists roughly 200,000 distinct CDR3 sequences, 85% to 95% occurring once.

The sequence came from a human donor with multiple sclerosis. The source material was CD4+ T cells from PBMCs. The chain couples TRBV25-1 to TRBJ2-5; TRBD1 might be the D (5 bases). The CDR3 DNA reads TGTGCCAGCAGTGAATTTAGGGGCGAGAGGGAGACCCAGTACTTC. Its protein is CASSEFRGERETQYF.